The T cell receptor beta chain under discussion was sequenced for a study of CD8+CD57+ T cells in acquired aplastic anemia. Study background: Isolated CD4+ and CD8+ cells, once sorted, yielded DNA averaging about 3 ug.

With 4 bases removed from V and 4 bases from J, the gap between germline ends came to 12 bases. Germline V gene sequence: CDR1 WNHNN, CDR2 SYGVQD (reference sequence). This CDR3 spans 14 amino acids. General observations from the study: Patients showed no significant difference from controls in CD8+ Simpson's diversity. Around 30 sequences, all CD8+ CDR3, were shared between patients and controls.

The template for TCR beta VDJ and CDR3 sequence profiling was genomic DNA. From the reads, TCRdb called clonotypes with MiXCR, one entry per CDR3 protein. The data hold around 150,000 distinct CDR3 sequences, with 41% observed a single time. As to this clonotype: Its antigen is still unknown.

The chain is built from TRBV10-1 and TRBJ2-3; no clear D. The sequence came from a human donor in good health, serving as a control. The specimen was sorted CD4+, CD8+, or CD8+CD57+ T cells (not recorded which) from PBMCs. The CDR3 sequence: CASSGRVFPDTQYF. The CDR3 DNA sequence: TGCGCCAGCAGTGGACGGGTCTTCCCAGATACGCAGTATTTT.